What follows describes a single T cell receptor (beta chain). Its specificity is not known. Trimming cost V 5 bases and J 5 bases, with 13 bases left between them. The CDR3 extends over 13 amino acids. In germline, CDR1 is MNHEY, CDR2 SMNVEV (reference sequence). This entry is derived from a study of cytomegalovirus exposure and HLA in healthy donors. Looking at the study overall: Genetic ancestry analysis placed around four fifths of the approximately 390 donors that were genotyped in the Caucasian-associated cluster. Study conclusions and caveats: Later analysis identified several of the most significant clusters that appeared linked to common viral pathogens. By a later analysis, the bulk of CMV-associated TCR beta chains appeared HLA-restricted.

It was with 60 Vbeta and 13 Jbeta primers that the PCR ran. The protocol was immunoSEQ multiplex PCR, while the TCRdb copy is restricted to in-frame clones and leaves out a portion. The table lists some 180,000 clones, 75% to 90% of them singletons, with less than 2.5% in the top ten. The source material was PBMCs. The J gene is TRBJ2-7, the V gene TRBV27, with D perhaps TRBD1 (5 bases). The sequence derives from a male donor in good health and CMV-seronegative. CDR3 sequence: CASSLSQGNEQYF. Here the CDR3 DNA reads TGTGCCAGCAGTCTTAGTCAGGGTAACGAGCAGTACTTC.